This record covers a single T cell receptor (beta chain). The repertoire was sequenced with immunoSEQ multiplex PCR; TCRdb's copy has only in-frame clones and lacks some. The sample has some 140,000 clones; approximately 86% are singletons. This sample stems from a study of blood T cell repertoires in COVID-19. About the study: Sample material is recorded as cDNA or gDNA derived from T cells, B-cell-depleted T cells, or PBMCs.

The CDR3 length is 16 residues. Unmatched junction bases numbered 11, after V lost 0 bases and J lost 8 bases. The germline V gene encodes CDR1 SGHDN and CDR2 FVKESK. The sequencing input was peripheral blood. The genes are TRBV14 and TRBJ1-1; the match to TRBD1 covers 8 bases. This sequence was found in a man between 60 and 75 years old with COVID-19, enrolled during active disease. The CDR3 nucleotides are TGTGCCAGCAGCCAAGATATCGGCAGGGGGCAAGGGGAAGCTTTCTTT. This translates into CASSQDIGRGQGEAFF. Together with reference TRBV14 and TRBJ1-1, the CDR3 gives the full variable domain: EAGVTQFPSHSVIEKGQTVTLRCDPISGHDNLYWYRRVMGKEIKFLLHFVKESKQDESGMPNNRFLAERTGGTYSTLKVQPAELEDSGVYFCASSQDIGRGQGEAFFGQGTRLTVV.